This T cell receptor beta chain was sequenced during a study of shared clonotypes between healthy human individuals. Terminally differentiated effector memory CD45RA+ cells were excluded by CCR7 positive selection of CD45RO-negative cells. V lost 0 bases and J lost 1; bases outside the gene matches: 5. The CDR3 length is 16 residues. Germline CDR1 KGHSH, CDR2 LQKENI. Notes on the study in general: Rarefaction indicated that sorted-subset sequencing remained incomplete although depth was large. Investigators expected sequencing depth to affect clonotype sharing among donors.

Note on this clone: The antigen is unknown.

A deep-level run was used for the assay. Clones were read by immunoSEQ multiplex PCR, and TCRdb kept only the in-frame ones, dropping some. The profile shows around 610,000 clones, approximately 96% of them singletons. Sequencing was performed on naive CD8+ T cells sorted from blood. This chain joins TRBV18 and TRBJ1-1, with 7 bases identical to TRBD1. The receptor's source is a woman in her thirties in good health. CDR3 sequence (DNA): TGTGCCAGCTCACCACCGAAGGGACAGTGGAACACTGAAGCTTTCTTT. Its protein product is CASSPPKGQWNTEAFF.